This T cell receptor beta chain comes out of a study of T cells in Graves' hyperthyroidism and ophthalmopathy. Ophthalmopathy in the patients scored at least 3 on Clinical Activity Score and at least 4 on NOSPECS grade, lasting under 3 months. Study-wide results and limits: A median around 6 months before onset, the model predicted ophthalmopathy. Most thyroid clonotypes with frequency above 0.001 were detected in blood.

On this clonotype: Its specificity is unknown.

There were TCR beta CDR3 regions amplified from RNA transcripts. The HTBI primer set was used in a first-round RT-PCR of the TCR CDR3. TCRdb recomputed calls from the multiplex PCR reads with MiXCR, one row per CDR3 protein. The table lists 200,000 to 250,000 distinct CDR3 sequences, roughly 22% of them singletons, with roughly 32% in the top ten. This CDR3 has 13 residues. V dropped 6 bases and J dropped 0 bases, with 5 bases sitting between them. Germline V CDR1 and CDR2: KGHDR, SFDVKD. The TCR was taken from a woman aged 40 to 50 with Graves' ophthalmopathy. The material sequenced was blood. J is TRBJ1-3 and V is TRBV24-1; D is uncertain. CDR3 loop: CATSSASGNTIYF. In nucleotides, the CDR3 is TGTGCCACCAGTTCGGCCTCTGGAAACACCATATATTTT.